This T cell receptor (beta chain) was recorded in a study of T cells in Graves' hyperthyroidism and ophthalmopathy. The diagnostic basis comprised clinical symptoms, serum thyroxine and TRAb, thyroid ultrasound and orbital computed tomography. There were TCR beta CDR3 regions amplified from RNA transcripts. HTBI primers drove first-round RT-PCR of the TCR CDR3. TCRdb redid the calling of the multiplex PCR reads with MiXCR, one entry per CDR3 protein. The sample contains 500,000 to 750,000 distinct CDR3 sequences, more than 15% of which appear only once. This clonotype was seen many times. The CDR3 consists of 15 residues. V dropped 6 bases and J dropped 5 bases, with 16 bases sitting between them. Germline V lookup: CDR1 SNHLY, CDR2 FYNNEI.

The specimen sequenced was blood. The chain recombines TRBV2 with TRBJ2-2, with D possibly being TRBD2 (5 bases). The source of this sequence is a young woman with Graves' hyperthyroidism. CDR3 DNA: TGTGCCAGCAGCACTGCTAGTCGAGGGACCGGGGAGCTGTTTTTT. Its translation is CASSTASRGTGELFF.